What follows are 8 T cell receptor beta chains derived from one specimen sequenced in a study of blood T cell repertoires in COVID-19. Assay used: immunoSEQ multiplex PCR; TCRdb lists only in-frame clones, some missing. The data show approximately 130,000 clones, approximately 90% seen once. Sequencing was performed on peripheral blood. These receptors were obtained from a human donor in a cohort sampled during active COVID-19.

Regarding this clone: Other DNA sequences in the same sample also yield this CDR3. The chain has TRBV6-5 and TRBJ2-6; possibly TRBD1 for D (5 bases). This CDR3 comprises 15 residues. V was cut by 2 bases and J by 0 bases, with 5 bases left in between. Germline V gives CDR1 MNHEY, CDR2 SVGAGI. Written as DNA, the CDR3 is TGTGCCAGCAGTTACAGGGGCTCTGGGGCCAACGTCCTGACTTTC. Protein product: CASSYRGSGANVLTF.

Here the CDR3 reads CASSQTSWKNYEQYF. CDR3 DNA sequence: TGTGCCAGCAGCCAAACTAGCTGGAAAAACTACGAGCAGTACTTC. This chain uses TRBV3-1 (or the pseudogene TRBV3-2) with TRBJ2-7; D may be TRBD2 (6 bases). This CDR3 region has 15 residues. CDR1 is LGHDT and CDR2 is YNNKEL in the germline V gene (reference sequence). V lost 2 bases to trimming and J lost 3 bases, with 14 bases between them.

V usage is TRBV5-4 and J usage is TRBJ1-3, with D uncertain. Trimming left V 2 bases short and J 0 bases short, with 6 bases between. The CDR3 sequence is 14 residues long. The germline V gene has CDR1 SGHNT and CDR2 YYREEE (reference sequence). DNA for the CDR3: TGTGCCAGCAGCTTCCAGTCCTCTGGAAACACCATATATTTT. Translated: CASSFQSSGNTIYF. Complete variable domain (other parts from reference TRBV5-4 and TRBJ1-3): ETGVTQSPTHLIKTRGQQVTLRCSSQSGHNTVSWYQQALGQGPQFIFQYYREEENGRGNFPPRFSGLQFPNYSSELNVNALELDDSALYLCASSFQSSGNTIYFGEGSWLTVV.

V and J are TRBV10-3 and TRBJ2-3, with TRBD2 identical over 9 bases. V was clipped by 11 bases and J by 5 bases; unmatched bases: 17. Germline V CDR1 and CDR2: ENHRY, SYGVKD. This CDR3 contains 16 residues. CDR3 DNA: TGTGCCTCGCCCGCTGGTGCGGGAGGGCATGTAGATACGCAGTATTTT. Amino acid sequence: CASPAGAGGHVDTQYF.

V and J are TRBV6-6 and TRBJ1-3; 9 bases align to TRBD1. This CDR3 contains 21 residues. CDR1 and CDR2 (germline): MNHNY, SVGAGI (reference sequence). The V and J ends lost 6 bases and 2 bases, in that order; junction bases with no gene match: 23. As DNA, the CDR3 is TGTGCCAGCAGCAGTCGCCGGACACTGCCGACAGGGGGAGCTCCTGGAAACACCATATATTTT. This gives the protein CASSSRRTLPTGGAPGNTIYF.

The chain employs TRBV6-5 and TRBJ2-7; a possible D gene is TRBD1 (6 bases). This CDR3 spans 15 amino acids. The ends were cut back, 6 bases at V and 6 bases at J, with 21 bases in the middle. Germline values: CDR1 MNHEY, CDR2 SVGAGI. The CDR3 protein is CASRQNREAVGEQYF. CDR3 nucleotides: TGTGCCAGCAGGCAAAACAGGGAAGCGGTGGGCGAGCAGTACTTC.

This clone was seen many times. The rearrangement uses TRBV14 and TRBJ2-7, with TRBD1 as a possible D gene (6 bases). The CDR3 runs 16 residues. Trimming stripped 1 base from V and 7 bases from J, with 20 bases between. Germline CDR1 SGHDN, CDR2 FVKESK. The chain's CDR3 is CASSQGVTGLLREQYF. The DNA for the CDR3 is TGTGCCAGCAGCCAAGGTGTTACAGGGCTCTTACGGGAGCAGTACTTC.

This clone came up once. This sequence joins TRBV5-4 and TRBJ2-1, with D perhaps matching TRBD1 (5 bases). The CDR3 is 16 amino acids. The V gene's germline CDR1 is SGHNT and CDR2 YYREEE (reference sequence). Trimming left V 0 bases short and J 1 base short, with 11 bases between. The CDR3 region has the DNA TGTGCCAGCAGCTTGGGGGGCAGGGCGTCCTACAATGAGCAGTTCTTC. It yields the protein CASSLGGRASYNEQFF.